This entry lists 29 T cell receptor beta chains sequenced from one sample in a study of T-cell reconstitution after alpha-beta-depleted transplantation in children. TCRbeta library construction was performed incorporating unique molecular identifiers. MiXCR, applied by TCRdb to the PCR reads, yields one record per CDR3 protein. The repertoire includes about 640,000 distinct CDR3 sequences, approximately 16% of them detected once, and 0.9% to 1.2% sits in the top ten. The sample consisted of PBMCs from the stem cell graft donor, taken from the stem cell graft. Receptor source: a human donor who donated a stem cell graft to a child with acute myeloid leukemia.

This clonotype was found a few times. The genes are TRBV4-3 and TRBJ2-7; D is undetermined. Germline V gene sequence: CDR1 LGHNA, CDR2 YSLEER. The CDR3 has 13 residues. The ends were cut back, 2 bases at V and 1 base at J, with 6 bases in the middle. The CDR3 loop reads CASSQSESYEQYF. In DNA, the CDR3 is TGCGCCAGCAGCCAATCCGAATCCTACGAGCAGTACTTC.

CDR3 protein: CASSLGGFARDEQFF. The CDR3 region has the DNA TGTGCCAGCAGCTTAGGAGGGTTTGCGCGCGATGAGCAGTTCTTC. V gene TRBV7-7 combines with J gene TRBJ2-1; perhaps TRBD2 as D (5 bases). Trimming removed 1 base from V and 8 bases from J, with 15 bases in between. CDR1 and CDR2 (germline): SSHAT, FNYEAQ (reference sequence). This CDR3 comprises 15 residues.

This chain joins TRBV28 and TRBJ2-3; D call uncertain. V was shortened by 6 bases and J by 6 bases, with 7 bases between the two germline ends. Germline V gene data show CDR1 as MDHEN and CDR2 as SYDVKM. The CDR3 consists of 11 residues. The CDR3 region has the DNA TGTGCCAGCAGAGTCCGCGATACGCAGTATTTT. Protein: CASRVRDTQYF.

This clonotype was found many times. The chain employs TRBV25-1 and TRBJ1-2, with D maybe TRBD1 (6 bases). V was cut by 8 bases and J by 2 bases, with 12 bases left in between. This CDR3 has 13 amino acids. The V gene's germline CDR1 is MGHDK and CDR2 SYGVNS. CDR3 in DNA: TGTGCCAGCCTAGGACAGCCAAACTATGGCTACACCTTC. Protein product: CASLGQPNYGYTF.

The chain is built from TRBV12-3 or TRBV12-4 and TRBJ2-7; perhaps TRBD1 as D (5 bases). The CDR3 loop spans 13 amino acids. The ends were cut back, 6 bases at V and 6 bases at J, with 15 bases in the middle. In DNA, the CDR3 is TGTGCCAGCAGACTCCGACAGAACAGCGAGCAGTACGTC. Amino acid sequence: CASRLRQNSEQYV.

At least ten counts were recorded for this clonotype. This chain joins TRBV20-1 and TRBJ2-1, with a weak D call TRBD2 (7 bases). Trimming cost V 6 bases and J 4 bases, with 19 bases left between them. This CDR3 spans 15 amino acids. CDR1 is DFQATT, CDR2 SNEGSKA, per germline (reference sequence). CDR3 bases: TGCAGTGCAGGGGATTTGAGGGGGGGTTACAATGAGCAGTTCTTC. Its translation is CSAGDLRGGYNEQFF.

The V and J genes are TRBV20-1 and TRBJ2-1, with TRBD2 matching over 12 bases. The CDR3 spans 14 residues. With 4 bases clipped from V and 4 bases from J, the junction kept 2 bases outside the gene matches. Per germline, CDR1 DFQATT and CDR2 SNEGSKA (reference sequence). For the CDR3, the DNA is TGCAGTGCTACGACTAGCGGGAGTTACAATGAGCAGTTCTTC. Translation: CSATTSGSYNEQFF.

This clonotype was counted ten times or more. The chain joins TRBV12-3 or TRBV12-4 to TRBJ2-3; D remains unclear. V shed 6 bases and J shed 4 bases, with 14 bases lying between them. CDR3 length equals 14 residues. CDR3 region: CASRQMLPADTQYF. As DNA, the CDR3 is TGTGCCAGCAGACAGATGTTACCGGCAGATACGCAGTATTTT.

Only a few counts were recorded for this clonotype. V and J are TRBV20-1 and TRBJ1-4; D ambiguous. The germline V gene encodes CDR1 DFQATT and CDR2 SNEGSKA (reference sequence). CDR3 length equals 11 residues. Between the trimmed V and J ends, which lost 6 bases and 10 bases, there was a span of 12 bases. The CDR3 loop is CSASRSGKLFF. CDR3 nucleotides: TGCAGTGCCTCGCGGAGTGGAAAACTGTTTTTT.

The table lists this clonotype with a few counts. The chain has TRBV6-1 and TRBJ2-1, with D unresolved. Germline V gene lookup returns CDR1 MNHNS and CDR2 SASEGT. The CDR3 is 13 amino acids. The V end lost 4 bases, the J end lost 5 bases, and 9 bases lay between the germline ends. The CDR3 DNA reads TGTGCCAGCAGTGTTAACATTAACAATGAGCAGTTCTTC. Amino acids: CASSVNINNEQFF.

The gene calls are TRBV20-1 and TRBJ2-1, with D unresolved. The CDR3 runs 15 residues. Per the germline V gene, CDR1 is DFQATT and CDR2 is SNEGSKA (reference sequence). V lost 0 bases to trimming and J lost 4 bases, with 13 bases between them. Here the CDR3 DNA reads TGCAGTGCTAGAGATGGCCAGCAGCCTTACAATGAGCAGTTCTTC. It encodes CSARDGQQPYNEQFF.

The chain is built from TRBV27 and TRBJ2-7; TRBD2 might be the D (7 bases). Trimming pared 5 bases from V and 5 bases from J, leaving 19 bases between. Germline V gene lookup returns CDR1 MNHEY and CDR2 SMNVEV (reference sequence). The CDR3 loop spans 15 amino acids. CDR3 nucleotide sequence: TGTGCCAGCAGTCCTCCGGGGGGCGCCTACAACGAGCAGTACTTC. It encodes CASSPPGGAYNEQYF.

At least ten counts were recorded for this clonotype. The rearrangement links TRBV6-1 to TRBJ2-7; TRBD2 is a possible D gene (5 bases). The germline gives CDR1 MNHNS, CDR2 SASEGT. Trimming removed 6 bases from V and 3 bases from J, with 12 bases in between. This CDR3 has 13 residues. CDR3 amino acids: CASSDPGSYEQYF. The CDR3, as DNA: TGTGCCAGCAGCGACCCTGGGAGCTACGAGCAGTACTTC.

The chain has TRBV6-5 and TRBJ2-3, with TRBD2 matching 8 bases. Germline lookup yields CDR1 MNHEY and CDR2 SVGAGI. The CDR3 consists of 14 residues. J gave up 4 bases and V 4 bases, and 4 bases lay outside the gene matches. For the CDR3, the DNA is TGTGCCAGCAGTTGGGGGACTAGTGCAGATACGCAGTATTTT. It specifies CASSWGTSADTQYF.

This clonotype was seen many times. The gene calls are TRBV7-2 and TRBJ1-5; D is unclear. Germline-derived CDR1 and CDR2 are SGHTA and FQGNSA. The CDR3 has 15 amino acids. With 5 bases removed from V and 7 bases from J, the gap between germline ends came to 18 bases. The CDR3 loop is CASSPAGFSRQPQHF. CDR3 DNA: TGTGCCAGCAGCCCGGCGGGTTTTAGCCGGCAGCCCCAGCATTTT.

This clonotype was counted ten times or more. The CDR3 protein is CASSTGTGGLSDTEAFF. The CDR3 DNA reads as TGTGCCAGCAGCACCGGGACAGGGGGCCTTAGCGACACTGAAGCTTTCTTT. The rearrangement uses TRBV12-3 or TRBV12-4 and TRBJ1-1; 12 nucleotides match TRBD1. This CDR3 contains 17 residues. V was clipped by 6 bases and J by 3 bases; unmatched bases: 11.

V usage is TRBV5-1 and J usage is TRBJ1-4; D perhaps matches TRBD1 (5 bases). CDR1 SGHRS and CDR2 YFSETQ come from the germline V gene. CDR3 length equals 15 residues. Trimming removed 3 bases at V and 5 bases at J, with 14 bases between. The CDR3 loop reads CASSSGTVGNEKLFF. CDR3 DNA sequence: TGCGCCAGCAGCTCAGGGACGGTGGGAAATGAAAAACTGTTTTTT. The whole variable domain, remainder taken from reference TRBV5-1 and TRBJ1-4, is KAGVTQTPRYLIKTRGQQVTLSCSPISGHRSVSWYQQTPGQGLQFLFEYFSETQRNKGNFPGRFSGRQFSNSRSEMNVSTLELGDSALYLCASSSGTVGNEKLFFGSGTQLSVL.

The chain combines TRBV7-2 with TRBJ1-4; perhaps TRBD1 as D (6 bases). CDR3 length: 16 residues. With 5 bases removed from V and 3 bases from J, the gap between germline ends came to 16 bases. CDR1 and CDR2 (germline): SGHTA, FQGNSA. CDR3: CASSQQGGSANEKLFF. DNA of the CDR3: TGTGCCAGCAGCCAACAGGGAGGCAGCGCTAATGAAAAACTGTTTTTT.

V gene TRBV12-3 or TRBV12-4 combines with J gene TRBJ2-7; maybe TRBD1 (6 bases). The length of the CDR3 is 14 residues. Trimming took off 6 bases at V and 0 bases at J, with 12 bases between the two ends. The CDR3 DNA follows: TGTGCCAGCAGGGACCGGACAGCCTCCTACGAGCAGTACTTC. The encoded protein is CASRDRTASYEQYF.

This clonotype was seen a few times. The CDR3 DNA reads TGCGCCAGCAGCTTGGACAGAAGATCCTACGAGCAGTACGTC. Amino acid sequence: CASSLDRRSYEQYV. The chain recombines TRBV5-1 with TRBJ2-7; D not resolved. The V end was cut by 0 bases, the J end by 1 base, with 8 bases between. The CDR3 contains 14 residues. The V gene's germline CDR1 is SGHRS and CDR2 YFSETQ.

The chain is built from TRBV7-6 and TRBJ2-2, with D hard to call. This CDR3 is built from 13 residues. Trimming took off 5 bases at V and 7 bases at J, with 11 bases between the two ends. The V gene's germline CDR1 is SGHVS and CDR2 FNYEAQ. CDR3 in amino acids: CASSPRVGGELFF. The CDR3 DNA sequence: TGTGCCAGCAGCCCTAGAGTGGGCGGGGAGCTGTTTTTT.

This clonotype came up a few times. The chain uses TRBV27 and TRBJ1-1, with 7 bases fitting TRBD1. Germline CDR1 MNHEY, CDR2 SMNVEV (reference sequence). The CDR3 covers 16 residues. The V gene end was trimmed by 3 bases and the J gene end by 4 bases; junction bases not matched to a gene: 11. The CDR3 DNA is TGTGCCAGCAGTTTGGGGTCAGGGGGTTTAGGCACTGAAGCTTTCTTT. This translates into CASSLGSGGLGTEAFF.

This clonotype was detected only a few times. The genes are TRBV12-3 or TRBV12-4 and TRBJ1-5; D may be TRBD1 (6 bases). This CDR3 has 15 residues. Trimming took 4 bases from V and 0 from J, leaving 10 bases between them. CDR3: CASSYRDNSNQPQHF. DNA for the CDR3: TGTGCCAGCAGTTACAGGGACAATAGCAATCAGCCCCAGCATTTT.

This clonotype was found many times. The V call is TRBV20-1, the J call TRBJ1-1; 9 bases are a match to TRBD1. Germline values: CDR1 DFQATT, CDR2 SNEGSKA (reference sequence). The CDR3 runs 12 residues. The V and J ends lost 6 bases and 3 bases, in that order; junction bases with no gene match: 2. This CDR3 is CSARTGDTEAFF. The CDR3 DNA reads as TGCAGTGCGCGGACAGGGGACACTGAAGCTTTCTTT.

This clonotype occurred many times. The chain employs TRBV10-3 and TRBJ2-7; 7 positions agree with TRBD1. Trimming removed 5 bases from V and 4 bases from J; junction bases left unmatched: 8. Germline V gene data show CDR1 as ENHRY and CDR2 as SYGVKD. CDR3 size: 14 residues. The CDR3 sequence is CAISPTGVGYEQYV. The CDR3 DNA is TGTGCCATCAGTCCTACAGGGGTAGGGTACGAGCAGTACGTC.

This clonotype was detected many times. V and J are TRBV20-1 and TRBJ2-1, with 9 nucleotides matching TRBD2. The CDR3 length is 14 residues. V was pared by 6 bases and J by 8 bases, with 11 bases of the junction left unmatched. Germline-derived CDR1 and CDR2 are DFQATT and SNEGSKA (reference sequence). The CDR3 bases are TGCAGTGCCAAGTCGGGGCGGGGGGGCGATGAGCAGTTCTTC. Protein: CSAKSGRGGDEQFF.

This clonotype was counted at least ten times. The genes are TRBV12-5 and TRBJ2-3; D gene ambiguous. The CDR3 length is 13 residues. Germline-derived CDR1 and CDR2 are LGHNT and FRNRAP. With 8 bases removed from V and 1 base from J, the gap between germline ends came to 10 bases. CDR3: CASSWAGTDTQYF. Written as DNA, the CDR3 is TGTGCTAGTTCTTGGGCGGGCACAGATACGCAGTATTTT.

This clonotype was seen at least ten times. The chain combines TRBV5-1 with TRBJ2-1, with 7 bases aligning to TRBD1. Germline assignment: CDR1 SGHRS and CDR2 YFSETQ. The length of the CDR3 is 13 residues. The V segment lost 4 bases and the J segment 14 bases; nucleotides outside the gene matches: 12. CDR3 nucleotide sequence: TGCGCCAGCAGCCTTCAGACCGGGACAGAGGAGTTCTTC. Translated: CASSLQTGTEEFF.

This chain connects TRBV7-6 to TRBJ1-1; no clear D gene. Per germline, CDR1 SGHVS and CDR2 FNYEAQ. V was pared by 5 bases and J by 0 bases, with 13 bases between. The CDR3 runs 15 residues. This CDR3 is CASSLSQVMNTEAFF. CDR3 nucleotide sequence: TGTGCCAGCAGCCTTAGTCAGGTCATGAACACTGAAGCTTTCTTT.